The rows below give T cell receptor beta chains drawn from one sample of a study of cytomegalovirus exposure and HLA in healthy donors. Generated by immunoSEQ multiplex PCR, the TCRdb table keeps only in-frame clones and is missing some. The data contain 150,000 to 200,000 clones, about 13% of them seen just once; the ten biggest clones take up 7.8%. The sample comprised PBMCs. These receptors originate from a man aged 45-65 years in good health and CMV-seropositive. CDR3s include the opening cysteine and the closing phenylalanine or tryptophan. The D gene is left open where the match is weak. Clone size is stated in some rows and not others, as once, few, many or a class when expanded.

d_call	v_call	clone_size	j_call	cdr3_nt	cdr3_aa
TRBD2	TRBV5-1	NA	TRBJ2-3	TGCGCCAGCAGTTCTGGACTAGCGGGCAGCACAGATACGCAGTATTTT	CASSSGLAGSTDTQYF
NA	TRBV2	few	TRBJ1-4	TGTGCCAGCACCGGAGGGCATTTTGCAACTAATGAAAAACTGTTTTTT	CASTGGHFATNEKLFF
NA	TRBV5-1	NA	TRBJ2-3	TGCGCCAGCAGCGCCGGACTGGCAATGAGCACAGATACGCAGTATTTT	CASSAGLAMSTDTQYF
NA	TRBV28	few	TRBJ1-1	TGTGCCAGCAGTCCTATTGCAGGTTCTACTGAAGCTTTCTTT	CASSPIAGSTEAFF
NA	TRBV11-3	few	TRBJ1-1	TGTGCCAGCAGCTTAGGGGGGTGGACAGTTGGGACTGAAGCTTTCTTT	CASSLGGWTVGTEAFF
NA	TRBV5-4	NA	TRBJ2-7	TGTGCCAGCAGCCAGGGGGGCGGGGCCTACGAGCAGTACTTC	CASSQGGGAYEQYF
NA	TRBV11-3	few	TRBJ1-1	TGTGCCAGCAGCTTGGTACAATTTAACACTGAAGCTTTCTTT	CASSLVQFNTEAFF
NA	TRBV11-2	few	TRBJ1-2	TGTGCCAGCAGCGTTCGGAGTGGCTACACCTTC	CASSVRSGYTF
NA	TRBV28	few	TRBJ1-4	TGTGCCAGCAGTCCACCGGGCGGGGCTAATGAAAAACTGTTTTTT	CASSPPGGANEKLFF
NA	TRBV10-2	few	TRBJ2-7	TGCGCCAGCAGTGAGTCGAGCTACGAGCAGTACTTC	CASSESSYEQYF